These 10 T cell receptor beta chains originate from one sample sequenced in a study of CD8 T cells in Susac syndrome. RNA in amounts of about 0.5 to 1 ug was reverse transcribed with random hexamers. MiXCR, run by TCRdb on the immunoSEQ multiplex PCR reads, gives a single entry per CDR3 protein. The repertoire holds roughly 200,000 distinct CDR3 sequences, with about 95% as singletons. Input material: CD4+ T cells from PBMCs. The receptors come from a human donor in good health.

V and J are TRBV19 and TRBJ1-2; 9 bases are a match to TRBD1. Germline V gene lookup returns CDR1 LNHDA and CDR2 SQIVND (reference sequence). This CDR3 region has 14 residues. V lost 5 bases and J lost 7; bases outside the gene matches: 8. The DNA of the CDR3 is TGTGCCAGTAGTCCCCGGACAGGGGAGACTGGCTACACCTTC. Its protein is CASSPRTGETGYTF.

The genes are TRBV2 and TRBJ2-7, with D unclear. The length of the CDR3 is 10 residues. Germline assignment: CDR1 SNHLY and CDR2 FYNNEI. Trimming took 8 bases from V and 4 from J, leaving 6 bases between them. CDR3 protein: CASAVYEQYF. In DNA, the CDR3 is TGTGCCAGCGCAGTGTACGAGCAGTACTTC.

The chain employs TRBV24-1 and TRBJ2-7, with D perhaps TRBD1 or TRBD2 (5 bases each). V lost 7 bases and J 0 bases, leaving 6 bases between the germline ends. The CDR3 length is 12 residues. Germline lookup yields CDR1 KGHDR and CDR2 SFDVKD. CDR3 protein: CATRGDSYEQYF. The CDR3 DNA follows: TGTGCCACCAGGGGGGACTCCTACGAGCAGTACTTC.

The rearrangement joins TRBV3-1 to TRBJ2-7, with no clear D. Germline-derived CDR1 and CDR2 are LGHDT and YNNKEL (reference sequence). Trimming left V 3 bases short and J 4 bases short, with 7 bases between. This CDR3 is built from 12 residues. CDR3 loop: CASSQRGYEQYF. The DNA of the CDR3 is TGTGCCAGCAGCCAGAGAGGATACGAGCAGTACTTC.

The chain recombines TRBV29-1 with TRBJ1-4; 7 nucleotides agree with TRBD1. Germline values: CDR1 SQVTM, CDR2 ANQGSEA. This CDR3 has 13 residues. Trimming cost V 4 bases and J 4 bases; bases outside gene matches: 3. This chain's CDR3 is CSVGQGYNEKLFF. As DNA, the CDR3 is TGCAGCGTTGGACAGGGCTATAATGAAAAACTGTTTTTT.

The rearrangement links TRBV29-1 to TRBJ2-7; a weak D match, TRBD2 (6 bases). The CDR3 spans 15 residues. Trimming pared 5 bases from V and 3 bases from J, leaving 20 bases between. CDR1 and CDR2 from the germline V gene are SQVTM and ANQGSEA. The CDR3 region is CSVNARRGPIYEQYF. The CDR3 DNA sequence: TGCAGCGTTAATGCCAGGAGGGGACCCATCTACGAGCAGTACTTC.

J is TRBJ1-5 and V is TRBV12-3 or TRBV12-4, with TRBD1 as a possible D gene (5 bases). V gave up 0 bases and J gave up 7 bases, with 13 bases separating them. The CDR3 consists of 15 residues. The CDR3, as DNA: TGTGCCAGCAGTTTAGCCGGCCAGGGTGGACAGCCCCAGCATTTT. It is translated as CASSLAGQGGQPQHF.

CDR3 DNA: TGTGCCAGCAGCCAGGCGTCCAAAAACATTCAGTACTTC. Translating it yields CASSQASKNIQYF. The V gene is TRBV3-1, the J gene TRBJ2-4; D ambiguous. Per the germline V gene, CDR1 is LGHDT and CDR2 is YNNKEL (reference sequence). Between the trimmed V and J ends, which lost 3 bases and 2 bases, there was a span of 5 bases. This CDR3 region has 13 residues.

The CDR3 nucleotides read TGCAGTGCTAGAAAGTCGTGGGTCGGTGGTCAGCCCCAGCATTTT. Translation gives CSARKSWVGGQPQHF. J is TRBJ1-5 and V is TRBV20-1; D gene unclear. CDR1 is DFQATT and CDR2 is SNEGSKA in the germline V gene (reference sequence). The V and J ends lost 2 bases and 6 bases respectively, with 17 bases between them. CDR3 length: 15 residues.

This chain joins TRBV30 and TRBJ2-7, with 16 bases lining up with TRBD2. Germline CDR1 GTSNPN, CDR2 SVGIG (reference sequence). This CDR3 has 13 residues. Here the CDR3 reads CALGLAGGSEQYF. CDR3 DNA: TGTGCGTTGGGACTAGCGGGAGGGTCCGAGCAGTACTTC.